The clone carrying this TCR beta chain was counted once. Trimming left V 4 bases short and J 1 base short, with 7 bases between. The length of the CDR3 is 13 residues. Per the germline V gene, CDR1 is SGHTA and CDR2 is FQGNSA. This sample was included in a study of OX40 agonist ivuxolimab in advanced cancers. Method: immunoSEQ multiplex PCR; TCRdb's copy keeps in-frame clones and lacks some. The table lists roughly 68,000 clones, 80% to 90% of them singletons, with 1.5% to 2% in the top ten. This chain links TRBV7-2 with TRBJ1-1; D unresolved. The source is an adult with an advanced solid tumor such as melanoma, head and neck, liver or kidney cancer. Specimen: CD4+ or CD8+ T cells sorted from blood, collected in a trial of the OX40 agonist ivuxolimab. The CDR3 DNA follows: TGTGCCAGCAGCTCGAGCCGGAACACTGAAGCTTTCTTT. It codes for CASSSSRNTEAFF.